The subject of this entry is one T cell receptor beta chain. These data belong to a study of OX40 agonist ivuxolimab in advanced cancers. TCRdb's copy holds only in-frame clones and misses some; the assay was immunoSEQ multiplex PCR. The data contain tens of thousands of clones, roughly 88% of them singletons. The receptor's source is an adult with an advanced solid tumor such as melanoma, head and neck, liver or kidney cancer. The sequences come from CD4+ or CD8+ T cells sorted from blood, collected in a trial of the OX40 agonist ivuxolimab.

The chain's CDR3 is CASSQDPGVGGYEQYF. The CDR3, as DNA: TGCGCCAGCAGCCAAGATCCTGGAGTGGGAGGCTACGAGCAGTACTTC. V and J are TRBV4-3 and TRBJ2-7, with a tentative D call TRBD2 (6 bases). V lost 0 bases and J lost 3, with 15 bases in between. Germline-derived CDR1 and CDR2 are LGHNA and YSLEER. The CDR3 runs 16 residues.